This T cell receptor (beta chain) came from a study of blood T cell repertoires in COVID-19. The overall study: Sources were T cells, B-cell-depleted T cells, or PBMCs; the material itself was cDNA or gDNA.

In the original workflow: It was from reference gene primer amplification that nucleated cell counts were estimated. Profiled with immunoSEQ multiplex PCR; TCRdb holds only in-frame clones, not every one. V and J calls and clone size come straight from that table; D and trimming were deduced from the DNA. Here the sample spans 150,000 or so clones, around 93% being singletons. Germline values: CDR1 KGHSH, CDR2 LQKENI. The CDR3 extends over 15 amino acids. After removal of 5 bases from V and 0 bases from J, the junction contained 4 bases not matched to a gene. Only one count was recorded for this clone.

The V gene is TRBV18, the J gene TRBJ1-3; 7 nucleotides agree with TRBD1. The sequence was collected from a woman in her forties or fifties with acute or convalescent COVID-19. What was sequenced was peripheral blood. The CDR3 here is CASSGRDSSGNTIYF. The CDR3 nucleotides read TGTGCCAGCTCAGGCCGGGACAGCTCTGGAAACACCATATATTTT. Looking up the rest from reference TRBV18 and TRBJ1-3 gives the full variable domain: NAGVMQNPRHLVRRRGQEARLRCSPMKGHSHVYWYRQLPEEGLKFMVYLQKENIIDESGMPKERFSAEFPKEGPSILRIQQVVRGDSAAYFCASSGRDSSGNTIYFGEGSWLTVV.